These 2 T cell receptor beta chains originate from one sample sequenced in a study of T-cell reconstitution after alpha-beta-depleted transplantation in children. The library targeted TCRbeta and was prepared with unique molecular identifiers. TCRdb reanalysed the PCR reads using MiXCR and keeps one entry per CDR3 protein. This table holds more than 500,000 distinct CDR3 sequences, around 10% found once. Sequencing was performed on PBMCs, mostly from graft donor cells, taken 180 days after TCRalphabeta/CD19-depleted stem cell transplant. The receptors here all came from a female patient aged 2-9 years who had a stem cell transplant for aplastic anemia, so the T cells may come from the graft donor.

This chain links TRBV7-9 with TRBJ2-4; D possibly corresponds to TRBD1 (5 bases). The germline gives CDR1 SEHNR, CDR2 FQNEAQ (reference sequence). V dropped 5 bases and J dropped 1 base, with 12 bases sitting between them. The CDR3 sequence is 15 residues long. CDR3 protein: CASSRLDNAKNIQYF. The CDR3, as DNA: TGTGCCAGCAGCCGGCTGGACAATGCCAAAAACATTCAGTACTTC.

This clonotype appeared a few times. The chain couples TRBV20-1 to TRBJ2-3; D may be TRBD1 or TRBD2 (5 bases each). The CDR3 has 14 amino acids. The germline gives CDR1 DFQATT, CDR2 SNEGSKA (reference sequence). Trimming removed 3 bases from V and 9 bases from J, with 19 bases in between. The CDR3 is CSARVEGLVGTQYF. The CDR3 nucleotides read TGCAGTGCTAGGGTAGAGGGGCTGGTCGGGACGCAGTATTTT.